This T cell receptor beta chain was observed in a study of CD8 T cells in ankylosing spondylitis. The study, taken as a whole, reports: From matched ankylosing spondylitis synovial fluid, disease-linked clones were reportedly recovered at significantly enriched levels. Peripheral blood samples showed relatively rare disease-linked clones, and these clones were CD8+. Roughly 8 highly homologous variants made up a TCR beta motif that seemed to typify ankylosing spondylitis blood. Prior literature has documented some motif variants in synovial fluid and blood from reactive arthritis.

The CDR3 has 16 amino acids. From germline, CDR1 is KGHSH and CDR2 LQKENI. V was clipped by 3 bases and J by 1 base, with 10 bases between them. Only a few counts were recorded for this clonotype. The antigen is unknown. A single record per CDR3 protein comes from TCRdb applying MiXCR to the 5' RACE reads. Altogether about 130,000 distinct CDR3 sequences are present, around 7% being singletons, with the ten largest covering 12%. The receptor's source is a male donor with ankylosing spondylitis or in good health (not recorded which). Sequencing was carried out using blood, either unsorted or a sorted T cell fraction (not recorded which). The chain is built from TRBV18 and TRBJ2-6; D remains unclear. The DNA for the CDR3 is TGTGCCAGCTCACCGTTAAGGCAGTCTGGGGCCAACGTCCTGACTTTC. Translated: CASSPLRQSGANVLTF.